What follows are 23 T cell receptor beta chains derived from one specimen sequenced in a study of cytomegalovirus exposure and HLA in healthy donors. PCR employed 60 Vbeta and 13 Jbeta primers. This table comes from immunoSEQ multiplex PCR, and its TCRdb copy is limited to in-frame clones, with some not included. The repertoire holds about 150,000 clones, with more than 60% as singletons. The sequenced sample consisted of PBMCs. The receptors derive from a woman under 40 in good health and CMV-seropositive.

The J gene is TRBJ2-5, the V gene TRBV14; D unclear. The CDR3 loop spans 13 amino acids. CDR1 and CDR2 (germline): SGHDN, FVKESK. The V end lost 4 bases, the J end lost 5 bases, and 11 bases lay between the germline ends. CDR3 sequence: CASSPRGEETQYF. CDR3 nucleotide sequence: TGTGCCAGCAGCCCCCGAGGCGAGGAGACCCAGTACTTC.

This rearrangement joins TRBV9 to TRBJ1-5, with TRBD1 matching over 9 bases. V dropped 5 bases and J dropped 5; count of bases not matched to a gene: 8. Germline V CDR1 and CDR2: SGDLS, YYNGEE. The CDR3 consists of 15 residues. CDR3 coding DNA: TGTGCCAGCAGTATAACAGGGGGCGAGGATCAGCCCCAGCATTTT. Protein product: CASSITGGEDQPQHF.

The gene calls are TRBV7-2 and TRBJ2-7; 7 nucleotides agree with TRBD2. Germline V gives CDR1 SGHTA, CDR2 FQGNSA. Trimming at V came to 1 base and at J to 1 base, leaving 7 bases not matched to a gene. The CDR3 spans 16 residues. CDR3 sequence: CASSLEGSSGSYEQYF. In DNA form, the CDR3 reads TGTGCCAGCAGCTTAGAGGGGTCTAGCGGATCCTACGAGCAGTACTTC.

The V and J genes are TRBV6-6 and TRBJ2-1; 7 nucleotides agree with TRBD2. V trimming: 4 bases; J trimming: 4 bases; junction bases outside the gene matches: 10. Germline V gives CDR1 MNHNY, CDR2 SVGAGI (reference sequence). The CDR3 loop spans 16 amino acids. DNA for the CDR3: TGTGCCAGCAGTTCCCCGGGCGGGAGCCGGTACAATGAGCAGTTCTTC. Residues: CASSSPGGSRYNEQFF.

The chain joins TRBV9 to TRBJ2-1; tentatively, D is TRBD2 (5 bases). Germline assignment: CDR1 SGDLS and CDR2 YYNGEE. This CDR3 comprises 14 residues. V was trimmed by 0 bases and J by 7 bases, leaving 11 bases between them. CDR3 protein: CASSVDPAENEQFF. The DNA of the CDR3 is TGTGCCAGCAGCGTAGACCCAGCGGAAAATGAGCAGTTCTTC.

The V and J genes are TRBV2 and TRBJ1-2, with TRBD1 matching 12 bases. Looked up from germline, CDR1 is SNHLY and CDR2 is FYNNEI. Losses at the gene ends were 7 bases for V and 4 bases for J; bases not matched to a gene: 13. The CDR3 runs 17 residues. Here the CDR3 reads CASTEGGTGGPVYGYTF. The CDR3 DNA follows: TGTGCCAGCACCGAAGGGGGGACAGGGGGCCCCGTCTATGGCTACACCTTC.

This chain connects TRBV28 to TRBJ1-5, with 11 bases identical to TRBD1. V lost 3 bases to trimming and J lost 4 bases; unmatched junction nucleotides: 8. The CDR3 has 17 amino acids. Germline V CDR1 and CDR2: MDHEN, SYDVKM. The CDR3 DNA reads as TGTGCCAGCAGTTTTGGGGACGGGACAGGGGGAAATCAGCCCCAGCATTTT. This gives the protein CASSFGDGTGGNQPQHF.

This clone was detected once. CDR3 residues: CASSLGREGRTGELFF. The CDR3 DNA sequence: TGTGCCAGCAGCTTGGGGCGGGAGGGCCGTACCGGGGAGCTGTTTTTT. The genes are TRBV5-4 and TRBJ2-2, with 9 bases fitting TRBD2. The V gene's germline CDR1 is SGHNT and CDR2 YYREEE (reference sequence). Losses at the gene ends were 0 bases for V and 5 bases for J; bases not matched to a gene: 5. There are 16 residues in the CDR3.

The chain is built from TRBV7-7 and TRBJ2-2; TRBD2 matches at 7 bases. Unmatched junction bases numbered 10, after V lost 7 bases and J lost 2 bases. CDR3 length equals 16 residues. Germline assignment: CDR1 SSHAT and CDR2 FNYEAQ (reference sequence). This CDR3 is CASTKGRGSNTGELFF. CDR3 nucleotides: TGTGCCAGCACCAAAGGGAGGGGAAGCAACACCGGGGAGCTGTTTTTT.

This clone came up once. The CDR3 coding sequence is TGTGCCAGCAGTTTCTCGGGTGAGCAGTTCTTC. Translating gives CASSFSGEQFF. The chain couples TRBV27 to TRBJ2-1; D ambiguous. In germline, CDR1 is MNHEY, CDR2 SMNVEV (reference sequence). The germline V and J ends were trimmed by 3 bases and 9 bases, with 6 bases remaining between them. This CDR3 is built from 11 residues.

V is TRBV27 and J is TRBJ2-1; tentatively, D is TRBD2 (6 bases). Trimming took off 8 bases at V and 2 bases at J, with 10 bases between the two ends. Germline CDR1 reads MNHEY; CDR2 reads SMNVEV (reference sequence). The length of the CDR3 is 13 residues. As DNA, the CDR3 is TGTGCCAGCTCGCGGGGAACCTACAATGAGCAGTTCTTC. This codes for CASSRGTYNEQFF.

The rearrangement links TRBV6-6 to TRBJ2-5; 9 bases are shared with TRBD1. J gave up 2 bases and V 4 bases, and 5 bases lay outside the gene matches. This CDR3 has 15 residues. The V gene's germline CDR1 is MNHNY and CDR2 SVGAGI (reference sequence). As DNA, the CDR3 is TGTGCCAGCAGTTTGGACAGGGGTCGGCAAGAGACCCAGTACTTC. Translated: CASSLDRGRQETQYF.

This sequence joins TRBV5-1 and TRBJ1-1; D not certain. V lost 0 bases, J lost 2 bases, and 11 bases lay in between. The V gene's germline CDR1 is SGHRS and CDR2 YFSETQ. The CDR3 has 15 residues. DNA of the CDR3: TGCGCCAGCAGCTTGGAGGCGGGTGGTAACACTGAAGCTTTCTTT. Translated: CASSLEAGGNTEAFF.

The gene calls are TRBV9 and TRBJ2-5; 8 bases fit TRBD2. The CDR3 loop spans 15 amino acids. From germline, CDR1 is SGDLS and CDR2 YYNGEE. Trimming cost V 0 bases and J 5 bases; bases outside gene matches: 6. The CDR3 region is CASSVESSGMETQYF. As DNA, the CDR3 is TGTGCCAGCAGCGTAGAGAGTAGCGGGATGGAGACCCAGTACTTC.

The CDR3 loop reads CASSYGDRGSYNEQFF. Written as DNA, the CDR3 is TGTGCCAGCAGTTACGGGGACAGGGGGTCCTACAATGAGCAGTTCTTC. J is TRBJ2-1 and V is TRBV6-5; the match to TRBD1 covers 11 bases. The CDR3 covers 16 residues. J gave up 1 base and V 2 bases, and 1 base lay outside the gene matches. Per germline, CDR1 MNHEY and CDR2 SVGAGI.

This chain uses TRBV7-8 with TRBJ1-1, with TRBD1 matching over 7 bases. Germline CDR1 is SGHVS and CDR2 is FQNEAQ. The CDR3 consists of 15 residues. J lost 0 bases, V lost 0 bases, and 1 base had no gene match. The CDR3 protein is CASSLATGMNTEAFF. As DNA, the CDR3 is TGTGCCAGCAGCTTAGCGACAGGGATGAACACTGAAGCTTTCTTT.

The rearrangement joins TRBV7-7 to TRBJ2-5, with 7 nucleotides matching TRBD2. V shed 1 base and J 4 bases; nucleotides not matched to a gene: 12. The CDR3 consists of 17 residues. From germline, CDR1 is SSHAT and CDR2 FNYEAQ (reference sequence). The CDR3 sequence: CASSLEVSGNDRETQYF. The CDR3 region has the DNA TGTGCCAGCAGCTTAGAGGTCAGCGGGAATGATAGAGAGACCCAGTACTTC.

The rearrangement links TRBV18 to TRBJ2-7; possible D gene TRBD2, 6 bases. V lost 6 bases and J lost 5, with 20 bases in between. The CDR3 has 15 residues. In germline, CDR1 is KGHSH, CDR2 LQKENI. CDR3 amino acids: CASSPPSMGRNEQYF. The CDR3 DNA reads TGTGCCAGCTCGCCGCCCTCTATGGGGAGGAACGAGCAGTACTTC.

V and J are TRBV6-1 and TRBJ2-3; 10 bases line up with TRBD1. Trimming at V came to 3 bases and at J to 4 bases, leaving 10 bases not matched to a gene. Germline lookup yields CDR1 MNHNS and CDR2 SASEGT. The CDR3 sequence is 17 residues long. Here the CDR3 reads CASSETFDRGQADTQYF. The DNA of the CDR3 is TGTGCCAGCAGTGAGACTTTCGACAGGGGGCAAGCAGATACGCAGTATTTT.

The chain links TRBV28 to TRBJ2-5; 9 nucleotides line up with TRBD1. Gene TRBJ2-7 matches the end of the DNA better, so the J call may be wrong. The CDR3 has 14 residues. Germline-derived CDR1 and CDR2 are MDHEN and SYDVKM. The CDR3 DNA reads TGTGCCAGCATTGGACAGGGGAGGTTCAACGAGCAGTACTTC. It codes for CASIGQGRFNEQYF.

The chain links TRBV28 to TRBJ1-5, with 8 nucleotides matching TRBD1. The germline V gene encodes CDR1 MDHEN and CDR2 SYDVKM. Germline trimming cut 6 bases from V and 5 bases from J; bases unmatched to any gene: 9. This CDR3 contains 15 residues. This CDR3 reads CASSQDRETDQPQHF. Here the CDR3 DNA reads TGTGCCAGCAGCCAGGACAGGGAGACGGATCAGCCCCAGCATTTT.

The chain links TRBV5-6 to TRBJ1-2, with D unclear. V was clipped by 1 base and J by 0 bases, with 4 bases between them. CDR1 is SGHDT and CDR2 is YYEEEE in the germline V gene. The CDR3 extends over 13 amino acids. The CDR3 spells CASSLTANYGYTF. For the CDR3, the DNA is TGTGCCAGCAGCTTGACAGCTAACTATGGCTACACCTTC.

The chain employs TRBV13 and TRBJ1-5; D possibly corresponds to TRBD1 (6 bases). V was clipped by 5 bases and J by 3 bases, with 11 bases between them. CDR1 is PRHDT and CDR2 is FYEKMQ in the germline V gene (reference sequence). The CDR3 totals 14 residues. The chain's CDR3 is CASSPGQNNQPQHF. CDR3 bases: TGTGCCAGCAGCCCCGGACAGAACAATCAGCCCCAGCATTTT.